These 9 T cell receptor beta chains were sequenced from one sample in a study of T cells in localized non-small cell lung cancer. TCRdb's table, derived via immunoSEQ multiplex PCR, lists solely in-frame clones and lacks some. This table has more than 30,000 clones, roughly 86% appearing once. The sequencing used peripheral blood mononuclear cells, collected before any cancer treatment. These receptor sequences come from a woman aged 35 to 75 with stage III lung adenocarcinoma.

The V call is TRBV19, the J call TRBJ1-2; 8 bases are a match to TRBD1. Trimming removed 3 bases from V and 2 bases from J; junction bases left unmatched: 14. CDR1 is LNHDA, CDR2 SQIVND, per germline (reference sequence). This CDR3 is built from 18 residues. In nucleotides, the CDR3 is TGTGCCAGTAGTATGGTCGGGACAGGTCTCCGAGGGAACTATGGCTACACCTTC. Translation: CASSMVGTGLRGNYGYTF.

This clone was seen more than once but under ten times. This sample also contains other DNA sequences that code for the same CDR3. This chain uses TRBV5-1 with TRBJ2-3; a weak D match, TRBD2 (6 bases). V was trimmed by 3 bases and J by 4 bases, leaving 12 bases between them. There are 14 residues in the CDR3. Looked up from germline, CDR1 is SGHRS and CDR2 is YFSETQ. The CDR3 sequence is CASSSDSGADTQYF. Written as DNA, the CDR3 is TGCGCCAGCAGCTCGGATAGCGGTGCAGATACGCAGTATTTT.

The V gene is TRBV27, the J gene TRBJ2-5; D is possibly TRBD2 (6 bases). Per germline, CDR1 MNHEY and CDR2 SMNVEV (reference sequence). The CDR3 sequence is 13 residues long. With 5 bases removed from V and 4 bases from J, the gap between germline ends came to 11 bases. CDR3 bases: TGTGCCAGCAGTGGAAACGGGGGAGAGACCCAGTACTTC. Amino acids: CASSGNGGETQYF.

The chain employs TRBV18 and TRBJ2-7; 9 nucleotides match TRBD1. CDR3 size: 15 residues. CDR1 and CDR2 from the germline V gene are KGHSH and LQKENI. V was clipped by 5 bases and J by 2 bases; unmatched bases: 7. The CDR3 loop reads CASSTSGTGTYEQYF. The CDR3 region has the DNA TGTGCCAGCTCAACATCCGGGACAGGGACCTACGAGCAGTACTTC.

This rearrangement joins TRBV11-3 to TRBJ2-5; D gene ambiguous. The CDR3 is made up of 13 amino acids. The germline V and J ends were trimmed by 1 base and 1 base, with 4 bases remaining between them. The germline V gene has CDR1 SGHNT and CDR2 YENEEA. This CDR3 reads CASSLGTQETQYF. CDR3 bases: TGTGCCAGCAGCTTAGGAACCCAAGAGACCCAGTACTTC.

V usage is TRBV6-5 and J usage is TRBJ1-2; possible D gene TRBD1, 5 bases. This CDR3 has 12 residues. Germline V gene sequence: CDR1 MNHEY, CDR2 SVGAGI. The V and J ends lost 5 bases and 7 bases respectively, with 11 bases between them. The chain's CDR3 is CASSAGALGYTF. The CDR3 nucleotides are TGTGCCAGCAGTGCCGGGGCTCTTGGCTACACCTTC.

A remark on this clone: The junction differs from germline at one of its ends, possibly a read error. V is TRBV5-4 and J is TRBJ1-1; D remains ambiguous. The CDR3 has 11 amino acids. CDR1 and CDR2 (germline): SGHNT, YYREEE (reference sequence). Written as DNA, the CDR3 is TGTGCCACCAGCCAGGAGACTGAAGCTTTCTTT. Translation gives CATSQETEAFF.

This rearrangement joins TRBV27 to TRBJ2-1, with D unresolved. Per germline, CDR1 MNHEY and CDR2 SMNVEV (reference sequence). Between the trimmed V and J ends, which lost 2 bases and 5 bases, there was a span of 7 bases. This CDR3 is built from 13 residues. CDR3 nucleotides: TGTGCCAGCAGTTTAAGGCCCCACAATGAGCAGTTCTTC. Translating it yields CASSLRPHNEQFF.

The chain uses TRBV19 and TRBJ2-2; D unclear. The V end was cut by 4 bases, the J end by 9 bases, with 18 bases between. This CDR3 has 15 amino acids. Looked up from germline, CDR1 is LNHDA and CDR2 is SQIVND (reference sequence). CDR3 sequence reads: CASSKPGNQHRELFF. In DNA form, the CDR3 reads TGTGCCAGTAGTAAACCGGGCAACCAACACCGGGAGCTGTTTTTT.